The present T cell receptor beta chain was sequenced within a study of T cells in pancreatic ductal adenocarcinoma. A word on this clone: The target antigen is unknown.

The study's findings and limits: Compared with tumor, blood showed more total productive templates and roughly 8-fold more clonotypes. Comparisons of tumor and blood clonality may show falsely lower tumor diversity.

Selected pancreatic ductal adenocarcinoma patients had undergone surgery without neoadjuvant therapy. The CDR3 extends over 15 amino acids. Germline V lookup: CDR1 SGHTA, CDR2 FQGNSA. V lost 0 bases to trimming and J lost 4 bases, with 10 bases between them. TCRdb's copy holds only in-frame clones and misses some; the assay was immunoSEQ multiplex PCR. The table lists 2,000 to 3,000 clones, roughly 69% of them singletons, with around 13% in the top ten. The chain links TRBV7-2 to TRBJ1-5, with D perhaps TRBD1 (6 bases). This TCR came from a human donor with pancreatic ductal adenocarcinoma. The sequenced material came from pancreatic tumor tissue. CDR3 region: CASSLARGGNQPQHF. The CDR3 nucleotides read TGTGCCAGCAGCTTAGCCAGGGGCGGGAATCAGCCCCAGCATTTT.